This T cell receptor (beta chain) was obtained from a study of blood T cell repertoires in COVID-19. Overall study: Sources were T cells, B-cell-depleted T cells, or PBMCs; the material itself was cDNA or gDNA.

Profiling relied on immunoSEQ multiplex PCR, and the TCRdb table lists in-frame clones only, not all of them. There are just over 95,000 clones in the sample; over 70% occur only once, and 4.1% lies in the top ten. Germline V gene data show CDR1 as PRHDT and CDR2 as FYEKMQ (reference sequence). V lost 2 bases, J lost 4 bases, and 9 bases lay in between. The CDR3 has 13 amino acids. Sequencing was performed on peripheral blood. The chain employs TRBV13 and TRBJ2-7; perhaps TRBD2 as D (5 bases). The receptor's source is a man in his fifties or sixties with acute or convalescent COVID-19. Here the CDR3 DNA reads TGTGCCAGCAGCTTAATTGGGAGATACGAGCAGTACGTC. Translation: CASSLIGRYEQYV.